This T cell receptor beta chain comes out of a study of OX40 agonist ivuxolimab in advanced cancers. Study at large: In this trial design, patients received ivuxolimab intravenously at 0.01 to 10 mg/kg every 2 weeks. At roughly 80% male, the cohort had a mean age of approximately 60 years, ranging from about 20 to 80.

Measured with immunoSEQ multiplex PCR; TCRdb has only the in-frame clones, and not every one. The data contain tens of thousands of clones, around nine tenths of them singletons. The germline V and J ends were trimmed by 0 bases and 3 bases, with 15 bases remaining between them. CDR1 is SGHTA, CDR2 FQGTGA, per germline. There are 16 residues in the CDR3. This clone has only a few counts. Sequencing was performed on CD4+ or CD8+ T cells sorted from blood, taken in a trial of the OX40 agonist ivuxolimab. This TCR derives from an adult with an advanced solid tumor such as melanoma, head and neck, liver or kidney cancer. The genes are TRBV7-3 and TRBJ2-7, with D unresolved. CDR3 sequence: CASSLTAAGSNYEQYF. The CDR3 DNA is TGTGCCAGCAGCTTAACAGCCGCCGGGTCAAACTACGAGCAGTACTTC. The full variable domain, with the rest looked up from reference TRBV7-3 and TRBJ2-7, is GAGVSQTPSNKVTEKGKYVELRCDPISGHTALYWYRQSLGQGPEFLIYFQGTGAADDSGLPNDRFFAVRPEGSVSTLKIQRTERGDSAVYLCASSLTAAGSNYEQYFGPGTRLTVT.